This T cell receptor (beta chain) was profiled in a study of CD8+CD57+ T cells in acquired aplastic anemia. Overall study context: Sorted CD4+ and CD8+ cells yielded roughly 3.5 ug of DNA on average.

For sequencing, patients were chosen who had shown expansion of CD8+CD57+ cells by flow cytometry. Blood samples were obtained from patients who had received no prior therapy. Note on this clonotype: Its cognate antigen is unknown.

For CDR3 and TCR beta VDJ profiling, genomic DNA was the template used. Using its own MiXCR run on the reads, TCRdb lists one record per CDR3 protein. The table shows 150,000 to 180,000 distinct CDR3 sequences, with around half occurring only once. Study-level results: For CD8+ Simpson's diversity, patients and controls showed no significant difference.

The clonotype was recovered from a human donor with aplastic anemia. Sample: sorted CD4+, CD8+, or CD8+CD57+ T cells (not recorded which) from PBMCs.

CDR3 loop: CASSFGQNNEQFF. CDR3 nucleotide sequence: TGTGCCAGCAGCTTTGGACAGAACAATGAGCAGTTCTTC. This chain connects TRBV7-8 to TRBJ2-1, with D maybe TRBD1 (6 bases). The CDR3 runs to 13 residues. Germline-derived CDR1 and CDR2 are SGHVS and FQNEAQ. Trimming left V 3 bases short and J 5 bases short, with 8 bases between.